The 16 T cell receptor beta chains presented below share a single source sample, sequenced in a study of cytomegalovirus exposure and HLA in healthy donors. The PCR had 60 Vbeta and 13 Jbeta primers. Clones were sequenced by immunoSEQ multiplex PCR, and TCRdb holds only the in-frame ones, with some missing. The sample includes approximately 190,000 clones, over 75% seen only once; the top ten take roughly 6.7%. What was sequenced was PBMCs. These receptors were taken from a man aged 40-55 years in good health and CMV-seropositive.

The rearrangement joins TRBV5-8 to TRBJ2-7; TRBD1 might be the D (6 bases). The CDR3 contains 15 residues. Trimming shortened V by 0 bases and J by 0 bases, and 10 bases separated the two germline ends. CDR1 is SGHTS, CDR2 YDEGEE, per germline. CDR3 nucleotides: TGTGCCAGCAGCTTGGCCGGGACATTCTCCTACGAGCAGTACTTC. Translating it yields CASSLAGTFSYEQYF.

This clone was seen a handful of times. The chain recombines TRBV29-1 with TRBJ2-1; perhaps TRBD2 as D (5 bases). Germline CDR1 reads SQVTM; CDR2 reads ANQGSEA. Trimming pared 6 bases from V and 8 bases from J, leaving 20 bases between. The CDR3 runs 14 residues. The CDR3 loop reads CSVRQRTSIDEQFF. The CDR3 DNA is TGCAGCGTCCGACAAAGAACTAGTATCGATGAGCAGTTCTTC.

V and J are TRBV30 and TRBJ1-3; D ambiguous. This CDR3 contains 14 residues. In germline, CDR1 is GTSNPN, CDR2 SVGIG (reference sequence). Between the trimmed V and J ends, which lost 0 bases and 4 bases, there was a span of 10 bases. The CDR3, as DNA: TGTGCCTGGAGTGTACTGCGATCCGGAAACACCATATATTTT. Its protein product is CAWSVLRSGNTIYF.

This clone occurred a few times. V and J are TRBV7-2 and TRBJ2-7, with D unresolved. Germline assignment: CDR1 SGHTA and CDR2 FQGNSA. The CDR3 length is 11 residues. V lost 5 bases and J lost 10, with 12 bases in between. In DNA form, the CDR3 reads TGTGCCAGCAGCCCTGACTGGAGACAGTACTTC. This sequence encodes CASSPDWRQYF.

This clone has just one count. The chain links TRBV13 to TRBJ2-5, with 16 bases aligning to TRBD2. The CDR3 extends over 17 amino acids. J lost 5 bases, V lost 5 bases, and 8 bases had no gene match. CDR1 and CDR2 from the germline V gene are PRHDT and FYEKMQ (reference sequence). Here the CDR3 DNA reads TGTGCCAGCAGCCTGGGGACTAGCGGGGGGGCCCGGGAGACCCAGTACTTC. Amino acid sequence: CASSLGTSGGARETQYF.

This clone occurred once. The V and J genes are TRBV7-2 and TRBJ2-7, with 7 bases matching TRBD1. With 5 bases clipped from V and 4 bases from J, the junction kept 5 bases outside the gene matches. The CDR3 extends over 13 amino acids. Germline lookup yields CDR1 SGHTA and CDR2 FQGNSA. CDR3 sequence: CASSQSQGYEQYF. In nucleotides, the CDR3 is TGTGCCAGCAGCCAATCACAGGGGTACGAGCAGTACTTC. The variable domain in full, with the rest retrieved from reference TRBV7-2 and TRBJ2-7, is GAGVSQSPSNKVTEKGKDVELRCDPISGHTALYWYRQSLGQGLEFLIYFQGNSAPDKSGLPSDRFSAERTGGSVSTLTIQRTQQEDSAVYLCASSQSQGYEQYFGPGTRLTVT.

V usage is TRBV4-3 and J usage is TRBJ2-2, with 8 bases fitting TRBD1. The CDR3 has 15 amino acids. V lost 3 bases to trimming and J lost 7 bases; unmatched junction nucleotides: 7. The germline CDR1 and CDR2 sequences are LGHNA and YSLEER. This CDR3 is CASSHETGAGGELFF. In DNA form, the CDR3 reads TGCGCCAGCAGCCACGAGACAGGGGCCGGCGGGGAGCTGTTTTTT.

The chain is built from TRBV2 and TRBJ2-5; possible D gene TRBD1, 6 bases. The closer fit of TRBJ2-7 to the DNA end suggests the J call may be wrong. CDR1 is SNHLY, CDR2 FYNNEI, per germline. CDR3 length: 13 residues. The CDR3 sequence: CASSRQATYEQYF. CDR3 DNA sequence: TGTGCCAGCAGCAGACAGGCAACCTACGAGCAGTACTTC.

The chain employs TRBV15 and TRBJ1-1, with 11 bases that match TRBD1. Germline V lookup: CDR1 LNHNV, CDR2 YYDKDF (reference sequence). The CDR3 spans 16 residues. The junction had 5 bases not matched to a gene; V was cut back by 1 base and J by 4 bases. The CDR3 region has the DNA TGTGCCACCAGCAGAGTTGGGGACAGGGGGGGCACTGAAGCTTTCTTT. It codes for CATSRVGDRGGTEAFF. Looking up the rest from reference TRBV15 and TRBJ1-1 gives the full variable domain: DAMVIQNPRYQVTQFGKPVTLSCSQTLNHNVMYWYQQKSSQAPKLLFHYYDKDFNNEADTPDNFQSRRPNTSFCFLDIRSPGLGDTAMYLCATSRVGDRGGTEAFFGQGTRLTVV.

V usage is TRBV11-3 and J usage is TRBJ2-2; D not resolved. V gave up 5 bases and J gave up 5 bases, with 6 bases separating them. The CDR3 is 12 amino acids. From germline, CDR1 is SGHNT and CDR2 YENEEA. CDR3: CASSRETGELFF. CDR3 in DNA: TGTGCCAGCAGCCGCGAGACCGGGGAGCTGTTTTTT.

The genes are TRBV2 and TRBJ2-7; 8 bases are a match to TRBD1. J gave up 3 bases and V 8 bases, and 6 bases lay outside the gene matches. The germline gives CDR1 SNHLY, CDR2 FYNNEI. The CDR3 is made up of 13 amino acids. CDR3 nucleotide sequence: TGTGCCAGCGGACAGGGAGCGGACTACGAGCAGTACTTC. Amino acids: CASGQGADYEQYF.

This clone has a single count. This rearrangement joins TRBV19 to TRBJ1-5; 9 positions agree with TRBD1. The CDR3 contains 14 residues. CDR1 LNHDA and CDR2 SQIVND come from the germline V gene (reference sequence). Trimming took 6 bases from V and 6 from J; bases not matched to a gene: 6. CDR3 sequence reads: CASSGTGSGQPQHF. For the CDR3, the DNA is TGTGCCAGTAGCGGGACAGGGAGCGGTCAGCCCCAGCATTTT.

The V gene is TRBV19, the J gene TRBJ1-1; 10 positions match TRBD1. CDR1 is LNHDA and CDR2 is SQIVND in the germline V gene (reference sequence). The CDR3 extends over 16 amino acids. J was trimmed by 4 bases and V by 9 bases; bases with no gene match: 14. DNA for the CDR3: TGTGCCAGCCGGACTGGGACAGGGGTAGGGAGCACTGAAGCTTTCTTT. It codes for CASRTGTGVGSTEAFF.

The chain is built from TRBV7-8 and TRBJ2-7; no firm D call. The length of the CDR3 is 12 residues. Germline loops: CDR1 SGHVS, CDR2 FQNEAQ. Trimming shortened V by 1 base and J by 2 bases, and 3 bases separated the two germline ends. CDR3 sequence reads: CASSLVTYEQYF. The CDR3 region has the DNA TGTGCCAGCAGCTTAGTCACCTACGAGCAGTACTTC.

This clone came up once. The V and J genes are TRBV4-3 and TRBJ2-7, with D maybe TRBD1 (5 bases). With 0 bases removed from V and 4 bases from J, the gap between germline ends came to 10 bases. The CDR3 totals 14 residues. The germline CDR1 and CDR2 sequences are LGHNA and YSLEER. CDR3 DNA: TGCGCCAGCAGCCAAGATCGTCAGGGATACGAGCAGTACTTC. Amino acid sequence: CASSQDRQGYEQYF.

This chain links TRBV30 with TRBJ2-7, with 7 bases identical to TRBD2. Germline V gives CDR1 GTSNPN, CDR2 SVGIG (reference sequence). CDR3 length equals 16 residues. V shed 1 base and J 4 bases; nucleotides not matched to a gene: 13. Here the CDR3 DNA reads TGTGCCTGGAGTGACCCCCCTGCTGGGGGGGAGTACGAGCAGTACTTC. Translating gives CAWSDPPAGGEYEQYF.